These 21 T cell receptor beta chains came from one sample sequenced in a study of beta chain features in type 1 diabetes. The sequenced template was cDNA made from the entire isolated RNA. TCRdb's table, derived via immunoSEQ multiplex PCR, lists solely in-frame clones and lacks some. The sample shows about 660,000 clones, 11% to 15% of them seen only once. No antigens are known for them. Study-wide results and caveats: TCRB CDR3s from Type 1 diabetes patients were moderately but significantly shorter in all four CD4+ subsets.

The sequenced sample consisted of naive CD4+ T cells from blood. These receptors came from a man aged 18-30 years with type 1 diabetes.

The CDR3 DNA follows: TGCGCCAGCAGCCGTACAGGGTTGGGGAACCAAGAGACCCAGTACTTC. Translation gives CASSRTGLGNQETQYF. The chain joins TRBV4-1 to TRBJ2-5; weak D call: TRBD1 (6 bases). CDR1 and CDR2 (germline): MGHRA, YSYEKL. The CDR3 totals 16 residues. Trimming removed 4 bases from V and 0 bases from J, with 15 bases in between.

V gene TRBV7-2 combines with J gene TRBJ1-2; 8 bases line up with TRBD1. The V gene's germline CDR1 is SGHTA and CDR2 FQGNSA. The CDR3 is 12 residues long. V shed 4 bases, J shed 8 bases, and the junction held 3 bases outside the gene matches. Written as DNA, the CDR3 is TGTGCCAGCAGCTCACAGGGGGGCGGCTACACCTTC. This sequence encodes CASSSQGGGYTF. The variable domain in full, completed from reference TRBV7-2 and TRBJ1-2, reads GAGVSQSPSNKVTEKGKDVELRCDPISGHTALYWYRQSLGQGLEFLIYFQGNSAPDKSGLPSDRFSAERTGGSVSTLTIQRTQQEDSAVYLCASSSQGGGYTFGSGTRLTVV.

V usage is TRBV29-1 and J usage is TRBJ1-3; D might be TRBD1 (6 bases). The CDR3 totals 14 residues. Trimming pared 4 bases from V and 3 bases from J, leaving 13 bases between. Germline assignment: CDR1 SQVTM and CDR2 ANQGSEA. CDR3 protein: CSVGGGGSGNTIYF. The CDR3 region has the DNA TGCAGCGTTGGAGGGGGGGGAAGTGGAAACACCATATATTTT.

Points on this clone: In the same sample, other DNA sequences code for this CDR3. The genes are TRBV5-1 and TRBJ2-2; D is ambiguous. The CDR3 sequence is 14 residues long. Per the germline V gene, CDR1 is SGHRS and CDR2 is YFSETQ. Deletions cut 1 base from V and 1 base from J, with 5 bases between. The CDR3 protein is CASSLLGNTGELFF. The CDR3 coding sequence is TGCGCCAGCAGCTTGCTAGGGAACACCGGGGAGCTGTTTTTT.

J is TRBJ1-2 and V is TRBV30, with D maybe TRBD1 (5 bases). Germline assignment: CDR1 GTSNPN and CDR2 SVGIG (reference sequence). The ends were cut back, 3 bases at V and 4 bases at J, with 12 bases in the middle. The CDR3 spans 13 residues. In nucleotides, the CDR3 is TGTGCCTGGAGATGGGGGTTCGGCTATGGCTACACCTTC. It specifies CAWRWGFGYGYTF.

The V and J genes are TRBV5-1 and TRBJ2-2; D gene uncertain. The CDR3 covers 16 residues. Between the trimmed V and J ends, which lost 0 bases and 2 bases, there was a span of 11 bases. Germline CDR1 reads SGHRS; CDR2 reads YFSETQ. The CDR3 region has the DNA TGCGCCAGCAGCTTGGTAGGCCAGGTTAACACCGGGGAGCTGTTTTTT. Protein sequence: CASSLVGQVNTGELFF.

The V gene is TRBV30, the J gene TRBJ1-1; D not resolved. The CDR3 consists of 12 residues. V was pared by 6 bases and J by 1 base, with 9 bases between. The germline CDR1 and CDR2 sequences are GTSNPN and SVGIG (reference sequence). CDR3 region: CACPLRNTEAFF. The CDR3 DNA is TGTGCCTGTCCTCTCAGGAACACTGAAGCTTTCTTT.

This clone has a handful of counts. The CDR3 DNA sequence: TGTGCCATCAGTGAGGTGCAGGGACGCTACACCTTC. The encoded protein is CAISEVQGRYTF. The chain is built from TRBV10-3 and TRBJ1-2; tentative D call: TRBD1 (5 bases). The germline CDR1 and CDR2 sequences are ENHRY and SYGVKD. This CDR3 is built from 12 residues. Between the trimmed V and J ends, which lost 2 bases and 9 bases, there was a span of 10 bases.

About this clone itself: An end of the junction differs from the germline gene, which may be a read error. The chain has TRBV6-5 and TRBJ1-2; a weak D match, TRBD1 (5 bases). The CDR3 contains 16 residues. Germline V gene lookup returns CDR1 MNHEY and CDR2 SVGAGI. DNA for the CDR3: TGTGCCAGCAGTTACTCGGCAGGGCAGAGACTCTATCGCTACACCTTC. This gives the protein CASSYSAGQRLYRYTF.

The rearrangement links TRBV19 to TRBJ1-2, with 8 positions matching TRBD1. V dropped 5 bases and J dropped 6; count of bases not matched to a gene: 14. CDR3 size: 16 residues. Germline lookup yields CDR1 LNHDA and CDR2 SQIVND (reference sequence). In DNA, the CDR3 is TGTGCCAGTAGTTCCCCACGCGCAGGGGGCGCCGATGGCTACACCTTC. Encoded protein: CASSSPRAGGADGYTF.

A few counts support this clone. The junction departs from germline at one end; a sequencing error may be responsible. The chain uses TRBV28 and TRBJ1-1; a weak D match, TRBD1 (5 bases). Germline V gene lookup returns CDR1 MDHEN and CDR2 SYDVKM. The length of the CDR3 is 11 residues. In DNA, the CDR3 is TGTGCCAGCAGTTTATTTGGGGCCACCGGCTTT. Encoded protein: CASSLFGATGF.

This clone was counted only a few times. The chain carries TRBV19 and TRBJ2-1; D is perhaps TRBD2 (5 bases). V was cut by 5 bases and J by 7 bases, with 9 bases left in between. CDR1 is LNHDA and CDR2 is SQIVND in the germline V gene (reference sequence). The CDR3 loop spans 12 amino acids. CDR3 sequence (DNA): TGTGCCAGTAGTCTGGACTTTAATGAGCAGTTCTTC. Amino acids: CASSLDFNEQFF.

The rearrangement uses TRBV28 and TRBJ2-3; the D is unclear. CDR1 and CDR2 (germline): MDHEN, SYDVKM. Trimming pared 2 bases from V and 5 bases from J, leaving 11 bases between. This CDR3 is built from 14 residues. CDR3 sequence: CASSLERGIDTQYF. Written as DNA, the CDR3 is TGTGCCAGCAGTTTAGAGCGTGGGATAGATACGCAGTATTTT.

This clone was observed a handful of times. This chain connects TRBV7-9 to TRBJ2-1; 12 bases agree with TRBD2. This CDR3 contains 16 residues. Germline-derived CDR1 and CDR2 are SEHNR and FQNEAQ (reference sequence). J gave up 11 bases and V 5 bases, and 13 bases lay outside the gene matches. The CDR3 DNA sequence: TGTGCCAGCAGCCCGGGACTAGCGGGCACCCATTCCAAGCAGTTCTTC. Its translation: CASSPGLAGTHSKQFF. The full variable domain, its missing parts supplied by reference TRBV7-9 and TRBJ2-1, is DTGVSQNPRHKITKRGQNVTFRCDPISEHNRLYWYRQTLGQGPEFLTYFQNEAQLEKSRLLSDRFSAERPKGSFSTLEIQRTEQGDSAMYLCASSPGLAGTHSKQFFGPGTRLTVL.

This clone came up a few times. The chain employs TRBV11-2 and TRBJ2-3; possibly TRBD1 for D (6 bases). Germline assignment: CDR1 SGHAT and CDR2 FQNNGV. This CDR3 region has 15 residues. V dropped 5 bases and J dropped 2 bases, with 14 bases sitting between them. CDR3 region: CASSPTGLVTDTQYF. DNA of the CDR3: TGTGCCAGCAGCCCGACAGGTCTGGTCACAGATACGCAGTATTTT. Based on the CDR3 plus reference TRBV11-2 and TRBJ2-3, the full variable domain is EAGVAQSPRYKIIEKRQSVAFWCNPISGHATLYWYQQILGQGPKLLIQFQNNGVVDDSQLPKDRFSAERLKGVDSTLKIQPAKLEDSAVYLCASSPTGLVTDTQYFGPGTRLTVL.

The V and J genes are TRBV9 and TRBJ1-5; a possible D gene is TRBD1 (6 bases). The V gene lost 3 bases and the J gene lost 5 bases, with 12 bases spanning the gap. CDR1 is SGDLS, CDR2 YYNGEE, per germline. CDR3 length: 14 residues. DNA for the CDR3: TGTGCCAGCAGCGCAGGACAGAGGGATCAGCCCCAGCATTTT. This encodes CASSAGQRDQPQHF.

This chain uses TRBV4-3 with TRBJ2-2; 9 nucleotides match TRBD2. With 4 bases clipped from V and 1 base from J, the junction kept 4 bases outside the gene matches. The germline CDR1 and CDR2 sequences are LGHNA and YSLEER. The CDR3 runs 16 residues. In DNA, the CDR3 is TGCGCCAGCAGCCTAAGCGGGGGGCAGAACACCGGGGAGCTGTTTTTT. It specifies CASSLSGGQNTGELFF.

The chain uses TRBV6-1 and TRBJ1-4, with D possibly being TRBD1 (5 bases). This CDR3 has 15 amino acids. CDR1 is MNHNS and CDR2 is SASEGT in the germline V gene. The V end lost 2 bases, the J end lost 4 bases, and 11 bases lay between the germline ends. The CDR3: CASSESTAYNEKLFF. The CDR3 DNA sequence: TGTGCCAGCAGTGAATCGACAGCTTATAATGAAAAACTGTTTTTT.

The chain links TRBV6-6 to TRBJ1-1, with 9 bases fitting TRBD1. The germline V gene has CDR1 MNHNY and CDR2 SVGAGI (reference sequence). The CDR3 contains 14 residues. J was trimmed by 3 bases and V by 6 bases; bases with no gene match: 5. CDR3 sequence (DNA): TGTGCCAGCAGGGACAGGGGCACGGACACTGAAGCTTTCTTT. This gives the protein CASRDRGTDTEAFF.

The rearrangement uses TRBV14 and TRBJ2-2; no clear D. Germline values: CDR1 SGHDN, CDR2 FVKESK. V lost 5 bases and J 5 bases, leaving 12 bases between the germline ends. This CDR3 region has 14 residues. CDR3 region: CASSSVMSTGELFF. The DNA for the CDR3 is TGTGCCAGCAGCAGTGTCATGAGTACCGGGGAGCTGTTTTTT.

This clone was found a few times. The chain links TRBV2 to TRBJ1-1; 7 bases match TRBD1. The CDR3 sequence is 14 residues long. The trim removed 5 bases at V and 0 bases at J, leaving 3 bases unmatched. Germline V CDR1 and CDR2: SNHLY, FYNNEI. The CDR3 here is CASSRQGVNTEAFF. The CDR3 bases are TGTGCCAGCAGTCGACAGGGTGTGAACACTGAAGCTTTCTTT.